The TCR beta chain under discussion was sequenced for a study of CD8 T cells in Susac syndrome. Of note for this clonotype: Antigen: not known.

General observations from the study: The authors acknowledged that the study's TCR sequencing and HLA analysis involved relatively few individuals.

This CDR3 spans 15 amino acids. From germline, CDR1 is LGHDT and CDR2 YNNKEL (reference sequence). V was clipped by 6 bases and J by 1 base, with 14 bases between them. Random hexamers were used to reverse transcribe roughly 0.45 to 1 ug of RNA. TCRdb re-called the immunoSEQ multiplex PCR reads through MiXCR, storing one row per CDR3 protein. The table shows 300,000 to 350,000 distinct CDR3 sequences, with around 92% occurring only once. Sequencing was done on a sample of CD4+ T cells from PBMCs. The chain has TRBV3-1 and TRBJ2-3, with D possibly matching TRBD2 (7 bases). This TCR came from a human donor with multiple sclerosis. The CDR3 spells CASSLGGRGTDTQYF. The CDR3 nucleotides are TGTGCCAGCAGTCTGGGGGGGCGGGGCACAGATACGCAGTATTTT.